This T cell receptor beta chain was sequenced in a study of cytomegalovirus exposure and HLA in healthy donors. Across the whole study: Among about 400 genotyped donors, 65% to 90% fell in the Caucasian-associated ancestry cluster.

The germline V gene has CDR1 SGHNT and CDR2 YYREEE (reference sequence). The germline V and J ends were trimmed by 0 bases and 0 bases, with 9 bases remaining between them. The CDR3 is made up of 16 amino acids. Amplification used 60 Vbeta primers and 13 Jbeta primers. This table comes from immunoSEQ multiplex PCR, and its TCRdb copy is limited to in-frame clones, with some not included. The sample records about 110,000 clones, around 80% being singletons. The sample comprised PBMCs. The source is a woman in her fifties or sixties in good health and CMV-seropositive. The chain combines TRBV5-4 with TRBJ2-2; D call uncertain. CDR3 amino acids: CASSLGGRPNTGELFF. The CDR3 DNA reads TGTGCCAGCAGCTTGGGAGGTCGGCCGAACACCGGGGAGCTGTTTTTT.